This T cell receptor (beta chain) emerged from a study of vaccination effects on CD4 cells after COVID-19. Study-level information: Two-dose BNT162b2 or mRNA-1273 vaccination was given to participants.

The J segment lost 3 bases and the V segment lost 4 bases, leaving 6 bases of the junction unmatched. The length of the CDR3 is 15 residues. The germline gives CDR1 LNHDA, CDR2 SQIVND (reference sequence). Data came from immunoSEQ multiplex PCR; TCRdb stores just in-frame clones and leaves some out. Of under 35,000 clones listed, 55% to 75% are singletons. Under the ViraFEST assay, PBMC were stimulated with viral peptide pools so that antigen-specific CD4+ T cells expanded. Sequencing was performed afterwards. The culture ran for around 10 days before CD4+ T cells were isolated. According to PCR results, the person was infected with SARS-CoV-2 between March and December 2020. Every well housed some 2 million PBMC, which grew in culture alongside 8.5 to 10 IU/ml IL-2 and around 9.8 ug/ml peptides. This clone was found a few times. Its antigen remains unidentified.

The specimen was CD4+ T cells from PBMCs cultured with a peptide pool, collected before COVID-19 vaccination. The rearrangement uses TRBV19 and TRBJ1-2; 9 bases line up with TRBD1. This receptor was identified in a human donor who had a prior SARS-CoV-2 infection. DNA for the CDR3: TGTGCCAGTAGTAAGGAACAGGGGGCTTACTATGGCTACACCTTC. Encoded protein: CASSKEQGAYYGYTF. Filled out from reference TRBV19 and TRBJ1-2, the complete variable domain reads DGGITQSPKYLFRKEGQNVTLSCEQNLNHDAMYWYRQDPGQGLRLIYYSQIVNDFQKGDIAEGYSVSREKKESFPLTVTSAQKNPTAFYLCASSKEQGAYYGYTFGSGTRLTVV.